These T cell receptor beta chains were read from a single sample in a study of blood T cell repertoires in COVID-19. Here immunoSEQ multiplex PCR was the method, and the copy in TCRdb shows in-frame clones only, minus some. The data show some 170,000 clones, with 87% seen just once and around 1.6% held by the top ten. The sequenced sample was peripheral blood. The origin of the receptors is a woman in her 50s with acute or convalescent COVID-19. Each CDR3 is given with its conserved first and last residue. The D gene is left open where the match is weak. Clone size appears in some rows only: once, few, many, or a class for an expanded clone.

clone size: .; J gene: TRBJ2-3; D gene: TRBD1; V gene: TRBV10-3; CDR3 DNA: TGTGCCACCCTTCCGGGACAGGGGGCCACAGATACGCAGTATTTT; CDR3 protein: CATLPGQGATDTQYF
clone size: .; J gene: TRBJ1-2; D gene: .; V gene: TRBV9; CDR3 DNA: TGTGCCAGCAGCGTAGGGGGCTCCGCTAACTATGGCTACACCTTC; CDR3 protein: CASSVGGSANYGYTF
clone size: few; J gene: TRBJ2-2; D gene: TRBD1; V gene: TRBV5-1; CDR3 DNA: TGCGCCAGCAGCGCCGACAGGGCCGGGGAGCTGTTTTTT; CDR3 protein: CASSADRAGELFF
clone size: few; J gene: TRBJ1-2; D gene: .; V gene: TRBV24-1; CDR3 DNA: TGTGCCACCAGTGATTTCGGGTCAGCCTATGGCTACACCTTC; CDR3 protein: CATSDFGSAYGYTF
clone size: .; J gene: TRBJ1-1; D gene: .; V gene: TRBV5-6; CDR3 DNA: TGTGCCAGCAGCTTTAGTGAACGTGAAGCTTTCTTT; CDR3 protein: CASSFSEREAFF
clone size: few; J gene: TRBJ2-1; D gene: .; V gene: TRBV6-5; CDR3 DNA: TGTGCCAGCAGTTACCCGGGAGAGAATGAGCAGTTCTTC; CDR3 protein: CASSYPGENEQFF
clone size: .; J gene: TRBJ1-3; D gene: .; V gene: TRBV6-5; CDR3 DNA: TGTGCCAGCACCACGAGGAGAAACGGAAACACCATATATTTT; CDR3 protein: CASTTRRNGNTIYF
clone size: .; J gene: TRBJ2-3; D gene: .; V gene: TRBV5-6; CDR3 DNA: TGTGCCAGCATCGCGTGGGGGGGCTCAGATACGCAGTATTTT; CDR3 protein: CASIAWGGSDTQYF
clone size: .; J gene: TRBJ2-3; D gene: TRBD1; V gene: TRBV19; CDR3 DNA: TGTGCCAGTAGTAGACAGGGTAGCACAGATACGCAGTATTTT; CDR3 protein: CASSRQGSTDTQYF
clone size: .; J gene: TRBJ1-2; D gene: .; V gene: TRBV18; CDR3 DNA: TGTGCCAGCTCTCCGGACAGTAACTATGGCTACACCTTC; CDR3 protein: CASSPDSNYGYTF
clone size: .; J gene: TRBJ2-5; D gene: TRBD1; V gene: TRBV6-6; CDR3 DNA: TGTGCCAGCAGTTACGGAATTACAGGGGGCGGAGAGACCCAGTACTTC; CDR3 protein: CASSYGITGGGETQYF
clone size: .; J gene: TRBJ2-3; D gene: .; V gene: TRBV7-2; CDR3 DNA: TGTGCCAGCAGCTATAAACGGGAGCCCCCAGATACGCAGTATTTT; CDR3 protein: CASSYKREPPDTQYF
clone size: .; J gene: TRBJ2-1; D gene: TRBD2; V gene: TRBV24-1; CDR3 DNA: TGTGCCACCAGTGACCCGACTAGCGGGAGGACAAATGAGCAGTTCTTC; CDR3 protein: CATSDPTSGRTNEQFF
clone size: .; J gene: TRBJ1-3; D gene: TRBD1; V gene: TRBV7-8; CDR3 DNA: TGTGCCAGCAGCCGAACCGGGACAGGGGATGGAAACACCATATATTTT; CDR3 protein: CASSRTGTGDGNTIYF
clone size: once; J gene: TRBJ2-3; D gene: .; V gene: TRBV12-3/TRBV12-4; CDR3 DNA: TGTGCCAGCGGTATGGGAGAGAATACGCAGTATTTT; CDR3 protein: CASGMGENTQYF
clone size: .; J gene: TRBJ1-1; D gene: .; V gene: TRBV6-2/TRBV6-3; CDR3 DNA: TGTGCCAGCAGTTTCCAGGGCAACACTGAAGCTTTCTTT; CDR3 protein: CASSFQGNTEAFF
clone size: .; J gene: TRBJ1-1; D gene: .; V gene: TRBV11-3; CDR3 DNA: TGTGCCAGCAGTTTAATCAGTGAGAACACTGAAGCTTTCTTT; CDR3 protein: CASSLISENTEAFF
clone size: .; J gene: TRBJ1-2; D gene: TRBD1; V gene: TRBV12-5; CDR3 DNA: TGTGCTAGTGGTTTGGGACAGGGGTTTGTTAACTATGGCTACACCTTC; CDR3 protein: CASGLGQGFVNYGYTF
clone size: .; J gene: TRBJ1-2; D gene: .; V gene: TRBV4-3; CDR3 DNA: TGCGCCAGCAGCCAAGAGGGTACGCGGGTCGGTGGTGGCTACACCTTC; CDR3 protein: CASSQEGTRVGGGYTF
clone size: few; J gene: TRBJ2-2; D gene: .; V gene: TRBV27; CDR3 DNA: TGTGCCAGCAGTTTATGGAGTACCGGGGAGCTGTTTTTT; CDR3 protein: CASSLWSTGELFF
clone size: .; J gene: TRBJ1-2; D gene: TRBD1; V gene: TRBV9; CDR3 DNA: TGTGCCAGCAGCGTAGGGGACAGGATGAGCTACACCTTC; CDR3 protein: CASSVGDRMSYTF
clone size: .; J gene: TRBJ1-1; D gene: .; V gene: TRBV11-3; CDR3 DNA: TGTGCCAGCAGCCAGTCCCGGGACACTGAAGCTTTCTTT; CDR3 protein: CASSQSRDTEAFF
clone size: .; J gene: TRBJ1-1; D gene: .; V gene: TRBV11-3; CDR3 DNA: TGTGCCAGCAGCTCCCAGGGTTGGAACACTGAAGCTTTCTTT; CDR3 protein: CASSSQGWNTEAFF
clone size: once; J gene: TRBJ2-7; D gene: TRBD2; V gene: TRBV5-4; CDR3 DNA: TGTGCCAGCAGCTCGATGAGCGGGGGGCCGATCGAGCAGTACTTC; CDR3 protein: CASSSMSGGPIEQYF
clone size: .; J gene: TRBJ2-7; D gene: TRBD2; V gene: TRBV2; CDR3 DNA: TGTGCCAGCACCCCTACCGGGACTAGCGTTTACTTC; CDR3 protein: CASTPTGTSVYF
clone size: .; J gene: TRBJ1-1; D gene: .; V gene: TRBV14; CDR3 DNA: TGTGCCAGCAGCCAAGACAGTGGCCGCGGAGCTTTCTTT; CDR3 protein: CASSQDSGRGAFF
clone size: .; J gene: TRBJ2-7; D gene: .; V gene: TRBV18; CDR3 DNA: TGTGCCAGCTCACCCACGGGAGTAGGAGAGCAGTACTTC; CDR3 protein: CASSPTGVGEQYF
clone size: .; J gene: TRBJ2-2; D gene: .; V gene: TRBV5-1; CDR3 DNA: TGCGCCAGCAGCGCGGGCGTTGGGGTGGACACCGGGGAGCTGTTTTTT; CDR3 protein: CASSAGVGVDTGELFF
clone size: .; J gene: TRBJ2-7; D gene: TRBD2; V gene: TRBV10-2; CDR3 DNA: TGCGCCAGCAGTGAGTCGGGGGGGGGCTACGAGCAGTACTTC; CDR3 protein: CASSESGGGYEQYF
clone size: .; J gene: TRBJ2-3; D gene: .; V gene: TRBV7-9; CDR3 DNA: TGTGCCAGCAGCTTAGGCGGGGCTAGCACAGATACGCAGTATTTT; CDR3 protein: CASSLGGASTDTQYF
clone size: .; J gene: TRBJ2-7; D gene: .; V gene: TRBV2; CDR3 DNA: TGTGCGACCGGGACTGACGCTTACGAGCAGTACTTC; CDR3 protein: CATGTDAYEQYF
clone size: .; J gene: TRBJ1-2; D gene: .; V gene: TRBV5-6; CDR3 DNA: TGTGCCAGCAGTTTTGGGACGGGAGTCTATGGCTACACCTTC; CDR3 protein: CASSFGTGVYGYTF
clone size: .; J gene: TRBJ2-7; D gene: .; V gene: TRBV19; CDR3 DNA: TGTGCCAGTAGTATTGCCAGGGGAGACGAGCAGTACTTC; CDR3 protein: CASSIARGDEQYF
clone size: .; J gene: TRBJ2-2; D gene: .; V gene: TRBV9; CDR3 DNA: TGTGCCAGCAGCGCTTCCCGGGACACTCTTTTGGTCGGGGAGCTGTTTTTT; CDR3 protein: CASSASRDTLLVGELFF
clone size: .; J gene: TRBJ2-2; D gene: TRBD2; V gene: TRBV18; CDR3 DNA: TGTGCCAGCTCACCAGTTAGCGGGATGAACACCGGGGAGCTGTTTTTT; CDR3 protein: CASSPVSGMNTGELFF
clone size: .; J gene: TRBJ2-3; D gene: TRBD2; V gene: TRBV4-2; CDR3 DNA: TGTGCCAGCAGCCAGGTGCCTAGCGGGGGGGATGGTCCGGCGCAGTATTTT; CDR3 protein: CASSQVPSGGDGPAQYF
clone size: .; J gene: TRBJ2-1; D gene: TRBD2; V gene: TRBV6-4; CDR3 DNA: TGTGCCAGCAGTCCTAGCGGGGGGGCCTACAATGAGCAGTTCTTC; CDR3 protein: CASSPSGGAYNEQFF
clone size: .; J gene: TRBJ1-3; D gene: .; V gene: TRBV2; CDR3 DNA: TGTGCCAGCACTTCCGATAGTTTCTCTGGAAACACCATATATTTT; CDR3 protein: CASTSDSFSGNTIYF
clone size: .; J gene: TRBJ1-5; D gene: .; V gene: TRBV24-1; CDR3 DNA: TGTGCCACCAGTGACCGAGGGGACTATAGCAATCAGCCCCAGCATTTT; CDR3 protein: CATSDRGDYSNQPQHF
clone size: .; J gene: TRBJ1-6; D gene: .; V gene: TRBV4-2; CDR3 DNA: TGTGCCAGCAGCCAAGATCTAGGGAGGGACTCACCCCTCCACTTT; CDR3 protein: CASSQDLGRDSPLHF
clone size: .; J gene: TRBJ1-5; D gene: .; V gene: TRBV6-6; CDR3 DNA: TGTGCCACCCGACAGGCGAATCAGCCCCAGCATTTT; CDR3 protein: CATRQANQPQHF
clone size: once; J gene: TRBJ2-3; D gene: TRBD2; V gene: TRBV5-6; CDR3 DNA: TGTGCCAGCAGCCCGGTCGGCGGGAGGGTGACAGATACGCAGTATTTT; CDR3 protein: CASSPVGGRVTDTQYF
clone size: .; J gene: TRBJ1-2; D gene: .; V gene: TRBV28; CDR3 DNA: TGTGCCAGCAGTCTTATTGTCGGGGGTGGCTACACCTTC; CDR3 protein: CASSLIVGGGYTF
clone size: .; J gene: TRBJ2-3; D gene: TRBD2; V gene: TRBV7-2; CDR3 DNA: TGTGCCAGCAGCCCGCTCCTCTCTAGCGGGAGAGCAGATACGCAGTATTTT; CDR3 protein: CASSPLLSSGRADTQYF
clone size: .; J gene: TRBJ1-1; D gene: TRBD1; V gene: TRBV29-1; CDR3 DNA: TGCAGCGTTGAAGAGGGGACAGCGAACAATTTT; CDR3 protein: CSVEEGTANNF
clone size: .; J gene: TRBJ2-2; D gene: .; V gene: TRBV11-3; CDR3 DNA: TGTGCCAGCAGCTCATTAGCGTCGGGCACCGGGGAGCTGTTTTTT; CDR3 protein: CASSSLASGTGELFF
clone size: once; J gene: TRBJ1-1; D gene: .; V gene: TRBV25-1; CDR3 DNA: TGTGCCAGCAGTTCAAAAGACAGGCTTCACACTGAAGCTTTCTTT; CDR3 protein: CASSSKDRLHTEAFF
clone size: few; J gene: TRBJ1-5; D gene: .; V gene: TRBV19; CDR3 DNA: TGTGCCAGTAGTCTCCAGGGGAATCAGCCCCAGCATTTT; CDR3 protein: CASSLQGNQPQHF
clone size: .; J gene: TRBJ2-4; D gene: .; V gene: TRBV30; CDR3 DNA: TGTGCCTGGAGCCCGACCCTCGGGCGCGGGGCGGCCAAAAACATTCAGTACTTC; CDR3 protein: CAWSPTLGRGAAKNIQYF
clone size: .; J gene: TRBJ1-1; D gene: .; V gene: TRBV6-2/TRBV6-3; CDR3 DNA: TGTGCCAGCAGTTACTCAACTGTTAACACTGAAGCTTTCTTT; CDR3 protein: CASSYSTVNTEAFF
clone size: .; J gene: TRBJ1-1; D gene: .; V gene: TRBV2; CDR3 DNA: TGTGCCAGCAGTGAACAAGGTCAGGGGTACACTGAAGCTTTCTTT; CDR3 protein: CASSEQGQGYTEAFF
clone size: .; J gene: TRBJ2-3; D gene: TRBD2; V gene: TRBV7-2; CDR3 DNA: TGTGCCAGCAGCCGCTTGTCTTGGGGGAGGGCCGGAGATACGCAGTATTTT; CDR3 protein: CASSRLSWGRAGDTQYF
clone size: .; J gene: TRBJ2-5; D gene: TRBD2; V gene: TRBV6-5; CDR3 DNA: TGTGCCAGCAGTTACTCGAAGGCGGGGGAGGGGGAGACCCAGTACTTC; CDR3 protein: CASSYSKAGEGETQYF
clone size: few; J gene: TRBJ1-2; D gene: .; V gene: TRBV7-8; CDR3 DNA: TGTGCCAGCAGCTTAGGACCGGACATCGGCTACACCTTC; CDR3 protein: CASSLGPDIGYTF
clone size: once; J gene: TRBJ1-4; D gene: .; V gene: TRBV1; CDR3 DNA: TGCACCAGCAGCCTCCGCGGGGGCTCAACTAATGAAAAACTGTTTTTT; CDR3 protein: CTSSLRGGSTNEKLFF